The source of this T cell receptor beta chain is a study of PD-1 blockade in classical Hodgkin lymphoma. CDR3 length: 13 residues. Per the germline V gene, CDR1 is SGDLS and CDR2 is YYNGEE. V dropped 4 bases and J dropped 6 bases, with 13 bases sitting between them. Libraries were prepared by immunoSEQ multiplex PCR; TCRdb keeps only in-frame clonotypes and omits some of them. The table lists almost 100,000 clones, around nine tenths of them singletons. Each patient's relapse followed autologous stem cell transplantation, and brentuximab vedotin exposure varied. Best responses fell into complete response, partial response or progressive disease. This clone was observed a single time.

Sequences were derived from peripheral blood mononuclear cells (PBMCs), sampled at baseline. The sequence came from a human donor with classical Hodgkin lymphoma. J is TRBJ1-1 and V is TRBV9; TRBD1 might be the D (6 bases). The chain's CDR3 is CASSPRGRAEAFF. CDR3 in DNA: TGTGCCAGCAGCCCCAGGGGTCGCGCTGAAGCTTTCTTT.